Presented here are 14 T cell receptor beta chains from one specimen sequenced in a study of T cell responses to AZD1222 COVID-19 vaccine (dated by TCRdb to about 2021). The time point label here, explained by the study, means: about 28 days (+/-7) after the second vaccine dose. Library construction relied on the immunoSEQ multiplex PCR assay. TCRdb carries this immuneACCESS record with in-frame sequences only. Its versions omit some clonotypes, under half of them owing to an unresolved V gene in the studies checked, with the rest unexplained. The sample has about 160,000 clones on record, over 75% of them singletons. 4.3% of the sample rests with the top ten. The specimen was peripheral blood, collected 28 days after the second AZD1222 dose. These receptors were collected from an adult who received the AZD1222 COVID-19 vaccine.

This sequence joins TRBV7-9 and TRBJ1-6; unclear D gene. The germline gives CDR1 SEHNR, CDR2 FQNEAQ (reference sequence). V lost 6 bases, J lost 11 bases, and 11 bases lay in between. The CDR3 contains 12 residues. The CDR3 loop reads CASSLLGPPLHF. CDR3 in DNA: TGTGCCAGCAGTTTACTAGGTCCACCCCTCCACTTT.

The chain is built from TRBV21-1 and TRBJ2-1. TRBV21-1 is reported as a pseudogene. The CDR3 runs to 14 residues. CDR3 residues: CASSKDGCRNEQFF. DNA for the CDR3: TGTGCCAGCAGCAAGGACGGGTGTAGGAATGAGCAGTTCTTC.

The chain combines TRBV11-1 with TRBJ1-2; D perhaps matches TRBD1 (5 bases). V lost 5 bases, J lost 1 base, and 11 bases lay in between. The CDR3 length is 14 residues. CDR1 is SGHAT, CDR2 FQDESV, per germline (reference sequence). CDR3 nucleotides: TGTGCCAGCAGCATAACGAGGGGTAACTATGGCTACACCTTC. It codes for CASSITRGNYGYTF.

V and J are TRBV12-5 and TRBJ1-3; D is unclear. The length of the CDR3 is 12 residues. Germline V gives CDR1 LGHNT, CDR2 FRNRAP. The V end lost 6 bases, the J end lost 4 bases, and 7 bases lay between the germline ends. CDR3 sequence reads: CASGSGGNTIYF. Written as DNA, the CDR3 is TGTGCTAGTGGGAGTGGAGGAAACACCATATATTTT.

The genes are TRBV5-1 and TRBJ2-3; D is unresolved. Looked up from germline, CDR1 is SGHRS and CDR2 is YFSETQ. This CDR3 has 12 amino acids. The ends were cut back, 0 bases at V and 2 bases at J, with 1 base in the middle. In nucleotides, the CDR3 is TGCGCCAGCAGCTTGGACACAGATACGCAGTATTTT. Translation gives CASSLDTDTQYF.

The chain carries TRBV18 and TRBJ1-1; 8 bases fit TRBD1. This CDR3 is built from 12 residues. Germline-derived CDR1 and CDR2 are KGHSH and LQKENI. The trim removed 4 bases at V and 11 bases at J, leaving 6 bases unmatched. CDR3 sequence: CASSLQGALAFF. CDR3 sequence (DNA): TGTGCCAGCTCACTCCAGGGGGCCCTTGCTTTCTTT.

In its sample, this clone was seen once. J is TRBJ1-5 and V is TRBV19; TRBD1 agrees at 7 bases. With 5 bases clipped from V and 2 bases from J, the junction kept 12 bases outside the gene matches. Germline CDR1 LNHDA, CDR2 SQIVND (reference sequence). The CDR3 spans 17 residues. CDR3 nucleotides: TGTGCCAGTAGTCCTTTAACAGGGGTAAGGGGCAATCAGCCCCAGCATTTT. The encoded protein is CASSPLTGVRGNQPQHF.

V is TRBV5-1 and J is TRBJ1-2; tentatively, D is TRBD1 (6 bases). V was clipped by 0 bases and J by 6 bases, with 21 bases between them. Germline lookup yields CDR1 SGHRS and CDR2 YFSETQ. The CDR3 extends over 17 amino acids. CDR3 nucleotides: TGCGCCAGCAGCTTGGCGATGGGGGGCAGGGGCAGGAATGGCTACACCTTC. It is translated as CASSLAMGGRGRNGYTF.

V and J are TRBV27 and TRBJ2-7; 7 bases fit TRBD1. V lost 2 bases, J lost 4 bases, and 2 bases stayed unmatched. The germline V gene encodes CDR1 MNHEY and CDR2 SMNVEV (reference sequence). This CDR3 contains 13 residues. The CDR3 DNA reads as TGTGCCAGCAGTTTAGACAGGGAGTACGAGCAGTACTTC. Protein product: CASSLDREYEQYF.

This clone was counted once. The chain carries TRBV3-1 (or the pseudogene TRBV3-2) and TRBJ2-1, with a tentative D call TRBD1 (6 bases). This CDR3 region has 14 residues. Germline lookup yields CDR1 LGHDT and CDR2 YNNKEL (reference sequence). V dropped 3 bases and J dropped 6 bases, with 12 bases sitting between them. The CDR3 nucleotides are TGTGCCAGCAGCCACACCAGCAGGGGCAATGAGCAGTTCTTC. It is translated as CASSHTSRGNEQFF.

In its sample, this clone was seen a few times. This chain uses TRBV5-1 with TRBJ1-1; 7 bases fit TRBD1. In germline, CDR1 is SGHRS, CDR2 YFSETQ. V lost 2 bases and J lost 4; bases outside the gene matches: 2. The CDR3 extends over 13 amino acids. The CDR3 coding sequence is TGCGCCAGCAGCTTACCAGGGGGCACTGAAGCTTTCTTT. Residues: CASSLPGGTEAFF.

CDR3 sequence: CASSLGSGGSYNEQFF. As DNA, the CDR3 is TGTGCCAGCAGCCTAGGTAGCGGGGGCTCCTACAATGAGCAGTTCTTC. This sequence joins TRBV3-1 (or the pseudogene TRBV3-2) and TRBJ2-1; 9 positions agree with TRBD2. Unmatched junction bases numbered 4, after V lost 4 bases and J lost 0 bases. Germline CDR1 reads LGHDT; CDR2 reads YNNKEL (reference sequence). This CDR3 has 16 amino acids.

V and J are TRBV9 and TRBJ2-3, with D possibly TRBD2 on 5 matching bases. Germline lookup yields CDR1 SGDLS and CDR2 YYNGEE. The CDR3 runs 14 residues. V was cut by 3 bases and J by 6 bases, with 14 bases left in between. The CDR3 spells CASSALRERDTQYF. For the CDR3, the DNA is TGTGCCAGCAGCGCCCTTAGGGAGCGCGATACGCAGTATTTT.

The chain uses TRBV6-5 and TRBJ1-6, with D unresolved. The V gene's germline CDR1 is MNHEY and CDR2 SVGAGI. Between the trimmed V and J ends, which lost 7 bases and 14 bases, there was a span of 15 bases. CDR3 length equals 12 residues. The CDR3 DNA reads as TGTGCCAGCACCACGGAATTTGGGGCCCTCCACTTT. Protein sequence: CASTTEFGALHF.